One sample yielded the 16 T cell receptor beta chains listed below, sequenced in a study of beta chain features in type 1 diabetes. Expressed TCRB transcripts were sequenced after all isolated RNA was converted to cDNA. The assay was immunoSEQ multiplex PCR, and TCRdb's table has in-frame clones only and misses some. The data contain hundreds of thousands of clones, about 71% of them singletons. Source material: naive CD4+ T cells from blood. These receptors all stem from a man aged 25 to 45 in good health.

The rearrangement joins TRBV23-1 to TRBJ1-3; 9 nucleotides line up with TRBD1. TRBV23-1 is an ORF, and what it does is uncertain. J lost 5 bases, V lost 7 bases, and 6 bases had no gene match. This CDR3 spans 14 amino acids. The CDR3 DNA follows: TGCGCCAGCATTCCGGACAGGGGTCGAAACACCATATATTTT. Amino acids: CASIPDRGRNTIYF.

The rearrangement links TRBV4-1 to TRBJ1-4; D not certain. CDR1 and CDR2 (germline): MGHRA, YSYEKL. V gave up 4 bases and J gave up 0 bases, with 6 bases separating them. The CDR3 totals 14 residues. The CDR3 loop reads CASSLTTTNEKLFF. Here the CDR3 DNA reads TGCGCCAGCAGCCTTACAACAACTAATGAAAAACTGTTTTTT.

This chain links TRBV29-1 with TRBJ2-7, with 11 bases lining up with TRBD1. Germline loops: CDR1 SQVTM, CDR2 ANQGSEA. Trimming cost V 6 bases and J 4 bases; bases outside gene matches: 14. The CDR3 length is 16 residues. DNA of the CDR3: TGCAGCGTGCGCCCACAGAGGACAGGGGGCTTTTACGAGCAGTACTTC. As protein: CSVRPQRTGGFYEQYF.

The V gene is TRBV30, the J gene TRBJ2-7, with 7 bases identical to TRBD1. V lost 3 bases to trimming and J lost 6 bases; unmatched junction nucleotides: 2. The CDR3 totals 11 residues. Germline V gene sequence: CDR1 GTSNPN, CDR2 SVGIG (reference sequence). The CDR3 sequence is CAWRQGIEQYF. The CDR3 region has the DNA TGTGCCTGGAGACAGGGGATCGAGCAGTACTTC.

V usage is TRBV7-2 and J usage is TRBJ1-5, with D unresolved. CDR3 size: 13 residues. Germline V gene sequence: CDR1 SGHTA, CDR2 FQGNSA. V was shortened by 3 bases and J by 0 bases, with 3 bases between the two germline ends. The CDR3 bases are TGTGCCAGCAGCTTCTATAGCAATCAGCCCCAGCATTTT. This gives the protein CASSFYSNQPQHF.

This chain connects TRBV7-2 to TRBJ2-3, with TRBD2 matching 13 bases. The germline CDR1 and CDR2 sequences are SGHTA and FQGNSA. V gave up 5 bases and J gave up 3 bases; unmatched junction bases: 5. The CDR3 has 16 residues. This chain's CDR3 is CASSLRTSGSTDTQYF. DNA for the CDR3: TGTGCCAGCAGCCTCCGGACTAGCGGGAGTACAGATACGCAGTATTTT.

In regard to this clone: The sample contains more than one DNA sequence encoding this CDR3. The chain links TRBV29-1 to TRBJ2-5; D unresolved. CDR1 and CDR2 from the germline V gene are SQVTM and ANQGSEA. V shed 5 bases and J shed 1 base, with 14 bases lying between them. The CDR3 consists of 14 residues. Written as DNA, the CDR3 is TGCAGCGTTCTACGACGGCATCTCCAAGAGACCCAGTACTTC. It codes for CSVLRRHLQETQYF. Filled out from reference TRBV29-1 and TRBJ2-5, the complete variable domain reads SAVISQKPSRDICQRGTSLTIQCQVDSQVTMMFWYRQQPGQSLTLIATANQGSEATYESGFVIDKFPISRPNLTFSTLTVSNMSPEDSSIYLCSVLRRHLQETQYFGPGTRLLVL.

This clone was observed a few times. This chain connects TRBV30 to TRBJ2-6; unclear D gene. The CDR3 is 15 residues long. The V end lost 3 bases, the J end lost 0 bases, and 9 bases lay between the germline ends. Looked up from germline, CDR1 is GTSNPN and CDR2 is SVGIG (reference sequence). CDR3 sequence (DNA): TGTGCCTGGAGCTCAACTTACTCTGGGGCCAACGTCCTGACTTTC. As protein: CAWSSTYSGANVLTF. The full variable domain, its missing parts supplied by reference TRBV30 and TRBJ2-6, is SQTIHQWPATLVQPVGSPLSLECTVEGTSNPNLYWYRQAAGRGLQLLFYSVGIGQISSEVPQNLSASRPQDRQFILSSKKLLLSDSGFYLCAWSSTYSGANVLTFGAGSRLTVL.

This clone was seen a few times. This chain links TRBV9 with TRBJ2-7; 8 bases align to TRBD1. J lost 5 bases, V lost 4 bases, and 8 bases had no gene match. Per germline, CDR1 SGDLS and CDR2 YYNGEE. The CDR3 is 14 residues long. The CDR3 coding sequence is TGTGCCAGCAGCCCGACAGGGGTGAGGGACGAGCAGTACTTC. Residues: CASSPTGVRDEQYF.

V gene TRBV10-3 combines with J gene TRBJ2-7; D not resolved. V was shortened by 4 bases and J by 0 bases, with 10 bases between the two germline ends. Germline V gives CDR1 ENHRY, CDR2 SYGVKD. This CDR3 comprises 14 residues. CDR3 bases: TGTGCCATCAGTGGTGACCGTGACTCCTACGAGCAGTACTTC. Protein: CAISGDRDSYEQYF.

This clone was observed once. V and J are TRBV29-1 and TRBJ2-3; weak D call: TRBD1 (5 bases). The CDR3 has 14 residues. The germline V and J ends were trimmed by 2 bases and 0 bases, with 9 bases remaining between them. CDR1 SQVTM and CDR2 ANQGSEA come from the germline V gene. CDR3 region: CSVEHRLSTDTQYF. CDR3 sequence (DNA): TGCAGCGTTGAACACAGGTTAAGCACAGATACGCAGTATTTT.

In its sample, this clone was seen a few times. The chain joins TRBV7-2 to TRBJ2-3; a weak D match, TRBD2 (6 bases). Germline values: CDR1 SGHTA, CDR2 FQGNSA. The V and J ends lost 1 base and 5 bases respectively, with 16 bases between them. The CDR3 covers 16 residues. CDR3 sequence (DNA): TGTGCCAGCAGCTTAGTTCCCTCCCCGGGAGTAGATACGCAGTATTTT. Its translation: CASSLVPSPGVDTQYF.

The count of this clone is one. The V gene is TRBV11-2, the J gene TRBJ2-7; D remains unclear. Trimming shortened V by 3 bases and J by 3 bases, and 12 bases separated the two germline ends. The CDR3 is made up of 14 amino acids. Per the germline V gene, CDR1 is SGHAT and CDR2 is FQNNGV. CDR3 residues: CASSLGPEIYEQYF. The CDR3, as DNA: TGTGCCAGCAGCTTGGGTCCGGAGATCTACGAGCAGTACTTC.

This clone was observed a handful of times. V and J are TRBV7-9 and TRBJ2-5, with a tentative D call TRBD2 (6 bases). The germline CDR1 and CDR2 sequences are SEHNR and FQNEAQ (reference sequence). The CDR3 sequence is 11 residues long. The V and J ends lost 11 bases and 1 base respectively, with 8 bases between them. Written as DNA, the CDR3 is TGTGCCGGCGGGACCCAAGAGACCCAGTACTTC. Its translation is CAGGTQETQYF.

This chain links TRBV7-9 with TRBJ1-2; 7 positions agree with TRBD1. This CDR3 spans 15 amino acids. The junction had 5 bases not matched to a gene; V was cut back by 1 base and J by 3 bases. Germline V CDR1 and CDR2: SEHNR, FQNEAQ (reference sequence). Here the CDR3 reads CASSLEGAHYYGYTF. CDR3 DNA: TGTGCCAGCAGCTTAGAGGGGGCGCATTACTATGGCTACACCTTC.

This clone was detected once. The gene calls are TRBV11-2 and TRBJ2-1; D tentatively reads TRBD1 or TRBD2 (5 bases each). Looked up from germline, CDR1 is SGHAT and CDR2 is FQNNGV. The CDR3 is 16 amino acids. V was pared by 0 bases and J by 3 bases, with 12 bases between. DNA for the CDR3: TGTGCCAGCAGCTTAGATCGTACAGGACTCTACAATGAGCAGTTCTTC. This encodes CASSLDRTGLYNEQFF.